The 2 T cell receptor beta chains presented below share a single source sample, sequenced in a study of control samples from healthy donors and cancer patients (dated by TCRdb to about 2020). Libraries were constructed by the immunoSEQ multiplex PCR assay. The clones in this table, taken by TCRdb from immuneACCESS, are in-frame only. Not every clone is retained; where verified, under half of the shortfall comes from an unresolved V gene, and the cause of the rest is unknown. This sample gives 74,000 or so clones in total; about 88% of them show up just once. The ten largest make up 5.5% to 7.5% of the sample. The source material was blood. The receptors were gathered from a man in his fifties in good health.

The V gene is TRBV5-5, the J gene TRBJ1-2; TRBD1 is a possible D gene (5 bases). Trimming removed 4 bases at V and 3 bases at J, with 13 bases between. CDR3 size: 14 residues. In germline, CDR1 is SGHKS, CDR2 YYEKEE (reference sequence). The CDR3 is CASSPVGEDYGYTF. CDR3 nucleotides: TGTGCCAGCAGCCCCGTGGGGGAAGACTATGGCTACACCTTC.

The V and J genes are TRBV20-1 and TRBJ2-3; TRBD2 matches 7 bases. This CDR3 comprises 14 residues. Germline CDR1 and CDR2: DFQATT and SNEGSKA (reference sequence). V shed 3 bases and J 4 bases; nucleotides not matched to a gene: 7. CDR3 bases: TGCAGTGCTAGTACCGCGGGGGTTCCAGATACGCAGTATTTT. Translation: CSASTAGVPDTQYF.